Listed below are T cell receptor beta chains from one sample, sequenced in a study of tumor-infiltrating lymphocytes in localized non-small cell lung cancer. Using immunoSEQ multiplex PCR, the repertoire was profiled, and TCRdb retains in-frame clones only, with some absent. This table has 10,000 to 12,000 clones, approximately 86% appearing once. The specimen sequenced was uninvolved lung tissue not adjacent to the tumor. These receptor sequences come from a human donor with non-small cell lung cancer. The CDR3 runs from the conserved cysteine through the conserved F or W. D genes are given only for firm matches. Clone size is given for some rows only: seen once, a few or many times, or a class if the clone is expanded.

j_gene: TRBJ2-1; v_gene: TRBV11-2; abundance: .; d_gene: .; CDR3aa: CASSLKRGDNEQFF; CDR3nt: TGTGCCAGCAGCTTAAAAAGGGGGGACAATGAGCAGTTCTTC
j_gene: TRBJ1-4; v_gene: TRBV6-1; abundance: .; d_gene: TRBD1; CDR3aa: CASSARQGLGEKLFF; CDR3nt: TGTGCCAGCAGTGCCCGACAGGGGCTAGGAGAAAAACTGTTTTTT
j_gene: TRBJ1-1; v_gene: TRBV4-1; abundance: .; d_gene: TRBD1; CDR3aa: CASSPGTAPMNTEAFF; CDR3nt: TGCGCCAGCAGCCCTGGGACAGCACCAATGAACACTGAAGCTTTCTTT
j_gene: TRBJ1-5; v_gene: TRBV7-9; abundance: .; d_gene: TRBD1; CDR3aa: CASSSTGTGAQPQHF; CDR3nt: TGTGCCAGCAGCTCGACCGGGACAGGGGCCCAGCCCCAGCATTTT
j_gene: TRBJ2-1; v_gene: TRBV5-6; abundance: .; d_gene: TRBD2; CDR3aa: CASSIRTSGGPLNEQFF; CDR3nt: TGTGCCAGCAGCATCCGGACTAGCGGGGGGCCACTGAATGAGCAGTTCTTC
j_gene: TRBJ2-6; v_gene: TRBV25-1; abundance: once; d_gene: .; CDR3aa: CASSEPGANVLTF; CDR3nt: TGTGCCAGCAGTGAACCCGGGGCCAACGTCCTGACTTTC
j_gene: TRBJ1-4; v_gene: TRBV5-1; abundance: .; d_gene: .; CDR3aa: CASSSFGGEKLFF; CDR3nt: TGCGCCAGCAGTAGTTTTGGTGGGGAAAAACTGTTTTTT
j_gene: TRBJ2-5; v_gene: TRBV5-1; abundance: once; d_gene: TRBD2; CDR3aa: CASSLPSGETQYF; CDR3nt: TGCGCCAGCAGCTTGCCTAGCGGGGAGACCCAGTACTTC
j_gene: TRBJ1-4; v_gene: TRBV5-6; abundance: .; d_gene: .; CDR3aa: CASSTGRLNEKLFF; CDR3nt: TGTGCCAGCAGCACCGGGAGGCTTAATGAAAAACTGTTTTTT
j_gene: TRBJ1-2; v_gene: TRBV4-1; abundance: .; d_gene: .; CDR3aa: CASSQANRADGYTF; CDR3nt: TGCGCCAGCAGCCAAGCCAACAGGGCTGATGGCTACACCTTC
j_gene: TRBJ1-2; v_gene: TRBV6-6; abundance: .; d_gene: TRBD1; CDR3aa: CASSYSGQRAPYTF; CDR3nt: TGTGCCAGCAGTTACTCGGGACAGAGGGCACCCTACACCTTC
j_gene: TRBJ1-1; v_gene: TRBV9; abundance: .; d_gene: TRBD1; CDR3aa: CASSQGGSTEAFF; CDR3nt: TGTGCCAGCAGCCAGGGGGGAAGCACTGAAGCTTTCTTT
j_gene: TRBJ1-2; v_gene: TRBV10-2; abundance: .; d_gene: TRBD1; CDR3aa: CASSGQGAGGYTF; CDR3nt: TGCGCCAGCAGCGGACAGGGGGCGGGTGGCTACACCTTC
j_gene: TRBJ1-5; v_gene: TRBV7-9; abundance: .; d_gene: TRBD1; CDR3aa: CASSLTGGSNQPQHF; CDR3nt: TGTGCCAGCAGCTTGACAGGGGGCTCAAATCAGCCCCAGCATTTT
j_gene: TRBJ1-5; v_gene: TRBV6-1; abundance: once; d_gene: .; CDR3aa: CASSEAYRLGGQAQHF; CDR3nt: TGTGCCAGCAGTGAAGCGTACAGGTTGGGGGGCCAGGCCCAGCATTTT
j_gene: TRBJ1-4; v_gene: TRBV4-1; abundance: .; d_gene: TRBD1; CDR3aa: CASSKGQGETNEKLFF; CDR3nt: TGCGCCAGCAGCAAAGGACAGGGTGAGACTAATGAAAAACTGTTTTTT
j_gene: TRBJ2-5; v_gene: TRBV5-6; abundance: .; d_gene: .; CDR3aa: CASSLTRWETQYF; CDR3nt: TGTGCCAGCAGCTTGACCCGGTGGGAGACCCAGTACTTC
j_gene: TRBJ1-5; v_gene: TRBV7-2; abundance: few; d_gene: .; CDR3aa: CASSLAGVNQPQHF; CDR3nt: TGTGCCAGCAGCTTAGCGGGGGTCAATCAGCCCCAGCATTTT
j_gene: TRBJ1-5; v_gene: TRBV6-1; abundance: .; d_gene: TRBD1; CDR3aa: CASSYDRGGNQPQHF; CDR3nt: TGTGCCAGCAGCTACGACAGGGGTGGCAATCAGCCCCAGCATTTT
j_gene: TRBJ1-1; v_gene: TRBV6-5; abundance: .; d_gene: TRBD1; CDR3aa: CASSSGQGGFTEAFF; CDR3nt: TGTGCCAGCAGTTCGGGACAGGGTGGATTCACTGAAGCTTTCTTT
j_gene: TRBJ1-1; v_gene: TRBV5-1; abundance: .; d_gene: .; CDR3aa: CASADGWQNTEAFF; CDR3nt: TGCGCCAGCGCCGACGGATGGCAGAACACTGAAGCTTTCTTT
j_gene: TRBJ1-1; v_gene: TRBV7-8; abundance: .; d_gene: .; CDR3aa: CASSSARTVAEAFF; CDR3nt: TGTGCCAGCAGTTCCGCCCGGACCGTCGCTGAAGCTTTCTTT
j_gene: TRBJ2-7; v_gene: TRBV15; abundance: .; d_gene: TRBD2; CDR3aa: CATSRDDSGGYEQYF; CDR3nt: TGTGCCACCAGCAGAGATGATAGCGGGGGCTACGAGCAGTACTTC
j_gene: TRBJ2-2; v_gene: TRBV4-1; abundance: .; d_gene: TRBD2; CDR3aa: CASSQASGGILTGELFF; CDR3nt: TGCGCCAGCAGCCAAGCTAGCGGGGGGATTCTTACCGGGGAGCTGTTTTTT
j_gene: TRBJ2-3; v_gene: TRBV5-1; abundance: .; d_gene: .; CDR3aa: CASSLRGAYTDTQYF; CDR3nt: TGCGCCAGCAGCTTACGGGGGGCTTACACAGATACGCAGTATTTT
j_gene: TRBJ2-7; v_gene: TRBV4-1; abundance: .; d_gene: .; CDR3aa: CASSQDRAGEQYF; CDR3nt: TGCGCCAGCAGCCAAGATAGGGCCGGCGAGCAGTACTTC
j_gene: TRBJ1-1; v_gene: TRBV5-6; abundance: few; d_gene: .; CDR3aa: CASSLDVGRVYTEAFF; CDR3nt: TGTGCCAGCAGCTTGGATGTTGGACGGGTATACACTGAAGCTTTCTTT
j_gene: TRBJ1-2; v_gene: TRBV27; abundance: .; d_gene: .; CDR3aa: CASSKLGAGYTF; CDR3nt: TGTGCCAGCAGTAAGCTAGGAGCGGGCTACACCTTC
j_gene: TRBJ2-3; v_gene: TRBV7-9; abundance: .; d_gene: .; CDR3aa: CASSPVGQLGTDTQYF; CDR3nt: TGTGCCAGCAGCCCCGTCGGACAGCTTGGCACAGATACGCAGTATTTT